The sequence of this T cell receptor (beta chain) was determined in a study of blood T cells in healthy people across ages (dated by TCRdb to the mid-2010s). General notes on the study: Template switching captured roughly one uniquely barcoded TCR beta cDNA molecule per two T cells in model experiments. To track age-related changes in TCR beta repertoire diversity, the study relied on deep sequencing normalized with unique cDNA molecular identifiers. Using the same blood draw, the study looked at two additional independent replicas of 1 million unique cDNA reads for two donors, one aged 18 to 30 and the other aged 80 or older. To avoid experimental bias, donors of different ages were randomly spread across the sequencing lanes. The donors were split into four age groups: young (average around 16 years), middle-aged (nearly 40), aged (more than 60) and long-lived (82).

The library came from 5' RACE. TCRdb shows the sequencer as Illumina HiSeq 2500. The second PCR ran for about 7 to 11 cycles and used a J-beta primer mix along with a sample-barcoded 5' primer. Each TCR beta cDNA molecule received a unique molecular identifier from a template-switch 5' adaptor carrying 12 random nucleotides. Each sample yielded at least 2.5 million CDR3-containing paired-end reads. The Mint cDNA synthesis kit, primed by a TRBC-specific oligonucleotide, was used to synthesize first-strand cDNA from all RNA. Following uracil-DNA glycosylase treatment, all cDNA underwent a first 18-cycle PCR with the universal primers M1SS and BC2_uni_R. As for the authors' bioinformatics: For normalization, 1 million high-quality reads, each with a distinct molecular identifier, were randomly selected from each sample. Reads sharing molecular identifiers were discarded rather than binned into consensus sequences. MiTCR, with a Q25 quality threshold and the strictest error-elimination algorithm, was used for CDR3 identification, clonotype clustering and error correction. Lower-bound total TCR beta diversity was estimated with a nonparametric unseen species model using Euler transformation. TCRdb redid the processing of the public reads, applying fastp at Q25 and MiXCR, and retained in-frame beta chains. When rows share a CDR3 protein, they turn into one entry using the most common DNA and genes. TCRdb's processing, not the study's, gives the V and J calls here. A total of 630,000 or so distinct CDR3 sequences appear in this sample, about 34% of them only once. The ten biggest clones cover 15% of the sample.

Overall study results and their limits: A strong correlation was found between observed TCR beta diversity and the percentage of naive T cells measured by flow cytometry. Estimates of total diversity from one million sequenced T cells were regarded as lower bounds and underestimates. Bulk unsorted PBMC profiling prevented conclusive comparison of naive and antigen-experienced compartments. Observed TCR beta diversity per million T cells fell roughly linearly with age, and a significant reduction was already apparent by age around 40. Because donor CMV infection status was unknown, age-related changes in expanded clonotypes were potentially confounded. Compared with the aged group, the long-lived group had more naive CD4+ T cells, fewer expanded clones and increased TCR diversity, suggesting age selection.

From its cysteine to its phenylalanine, the CDR3 spans 14 amino acids. The read is trimmed to its CDR3 DNA, 42 bases read in frame from base 1. Cut back by 7 bases and 3 bases, the V and J ends lie 11 bases apart. CDR1 KGHDR and CDR2 SFDVKD are derived from the germline V gene. Donors were a few dozen systemically healthy Caucasian individuals from Russia aged roughly 6 to 95 years. About 10 milliliters of peripheral blood were collected from each donor into EDTA-treated Vacutainer tubes. Ficoll-Paque density-gradient centrifugation was used to isolate PBMCs, with at least 7 million per sample. Total RNA was extracted from PBMCs with Trizol reagent, with at least 6 micrograms obtained per sample. For every donor, an aliquot of PBMCs went through flow cytometry to measure the percentages of naive CD45RAhigh/CD27high T cells. This clonotype was found a few times. Its antigen is still unknown. Base qualities are not at hand, and no much larger clone is one base apart.

The source of this sequence is an elderly woman in good health. Donor details come from another sample of the same person, matched by shared clones. The rearrangement combines TRBV24-1 with TRBJ2-2; the D segment might be TRBD1 or TRBD2, since each matches 5 bases. Sequencing was done on a sample of blood. In nucleotides, the sequence is TGTGCCACCAGGAGGGACGCTTACACCGGGGAGCTGTTTTTT. This translates into CATRRDAYTGELFF.